One and the same sample provided the 21 T cell receptor beta chains below, sequenced in a study of T cell repertoires in cytomegalovirus infection. From the reads, TCRdb called clonotypes with MiXCR, one entry per CDR3 protein. This sample carries hundreds of thousands of distinct CDR3 sequences, approximately 34% of them seen once, and the ten largest clones take 2.8%. Sequencing used PBMCs. The source is a human donor in good health (CMV status not recorded). Some clones in this sample may be carry-over from other donors' samples.

About this clonotype: Since the CDR3 does not end with the conserved phenylalanine or tryptophan, this likely comes from a read error. The limits of the CDR3 on the DNA are not certain, so only TCRdb's listed CDR3 is given. The gene calls are TRBV28 and TRBJ1-5. The CDR3 is 12 amino acids long, termini counted. Germline loops: CDR1 MDHEN, CDR2 SYDVKM. CDR3 residues: CASSAPLGPQRC.

The V call is TRBV24-1, the J call TRBJ2-6; possible D gene TRBD2, 5 bases. The V gene lost 3 bases and the J gene lost 0 bases, with 5 bases spanning the gap. Per the germline V gene, CDR1 is KGHDR and CDR2 is SFDVKD. There are 15 residues in the CDR3. This CDR3 reads CATSDAGSGANVLTF. The CDR3 nucleotides are TGTGCCACCAGTGATGCGGGCTCTGGGGCCAACGTCCTGACTTTC.

The CDR3 sequence is CASTWTVPNTEAFF. CDR3 nucleotides: TGTGCCAGCACCTGGACAGTCCCGAACACTGAAGCTTTCTTT. The V gene is TRBV2, the J gene TRBJ1-1, with D possibly matching TRBD1 (6 bases). V shed 7 bases and J shed 1 base, with 13 bases lying between them. The CDR3 extends over 14 amino acids. The germline V gene has CDR1 SNHLY and CDR2 FYNNEI.

The chain employs TRBV10-3 and TRBJ2-3; D might be TRBD1 or TRBD2, each matching 5 bases. Germline V lookup: CDR1 ENHRY, CDR2 SYGVKD. V was shortened by 11 bases and J by 7 bases, with 22 bases between the two germline ends. CDR3 length: 14 residues. The DNA of the CDR3 is TGTGCCGCAATGGGGGACGCGCGAAGAAATACGCAGTATTTT. Translated, it gives CAAMGDARRNTQYF.

This clonotype was recorded a few times. The rearrangement links TRBV7-6 to TRBJ1-6; D remains ambiguous. CDR3 length: 15 amino acids. Trimming stripped 5 bases from V and 9 bases from J, with 17 bases between. Germline V gene sequence: CDR1 SGHVS, CDR2 FNYEAQ. The CDR3 DNA sequence: TGTGCCAGCAGCCCGCAAGTCCCGACTGGTTCACCCCTCCACTTT. This sequence encodes CASSPQVPTGSPLHF.

The chain is built from TRBV7-6 and TRBJ1-5, with D maybe TRBD1 (5 bases). CDR1 is SGHVS and CDR2 is FNYEAQ in the germline V gene. This CDR3 is built from 13 residues. V lost 2 bases, J lost 11 bases, and 13 bases lay in between. Here the CDR3 DNA reads TGTGCCAGCAGCTTACCAGGGTCGAGGTCCCAGCATTTT. It translates to CASSLPGSRSQHF.

This clonotype has just a few counts. The chain has TRBV27 and TRBJ2-5; the D gene could be TRBD1 or TRBD2 (5 bases each). V shed 2 bases and J shed 5 bases, with 15 bases lying between them. Germline V gene data show CDR1 as MNHEY and CDR2 as SMNVEV (reference sequence). The CDR3 contains 15 residues. DNA of the CDR3: TGTGCCAGCAGTTTAGGGAGTAGGGGTAGGGAGACCCAGTACTTC. It translates to CASSLGSRGRETQYF.

The chain carries TRBV7-6 and TRBJ1-3; D not resolved. V lost 5 bases to trimming and J lost 4 bases, with 12 bases between them. This CDR3 contains 14 residues. Germline lookup yields CDR1 SGHVS and CDR2 FNYEAQ. The chain's CDR3 is CASSPSGSGNTIYF. CDR3 in DNA: TGTGCCAGCAGCCCGAGTGGGTCAGGAAACACCATATATTTT.

The rearrangement joins TRBV6-2 or TRBV6-3 to TRBJ1-5; D remains unclear. CDR3 length: 16 amino acids. V was pared by 5 bases and J by 2 bases, with 16 bases between. The germline V gene encodes CDR1 MNHEY and CDR2 SVGEGT. The CDR3 sequence is CASSTPGLGRNQPQHF. In DNA form, the CDR3 reads TGTGCCAGCAGTACCCCCGGGCTTGGCCGCAATCAGCCCCAGCATTTT.

This clonotype appeared a few times. The genes are TRBV25-1 and TRBJ1-1; D is undetermined. This CDR3 has 17 residues. Trimming cost V 4 bases and J 0 bases, with 18 bases left between them. Per germline, CDR1 MGHDK and CDR2 SYGVNS. Written as DNA, the CDR3 is TGTGCCAGCAGTGTCCCGTTAGATGGAGGGTTGAACACTGAAGCTTTCTTT. Translation gives CASSVPLDGGLNTEAFF.

This clonotype was counted at least ten times. The J gene is TRBJ2-7, the V gene TRBV7-6; D might be TRBD1 (5 bases). There are 14 residues in the CDR3. The germline V gene has CDR1 SGHVS and CDR2 FNYEAQ. V lost 5 bases and J 3 bases, leaving 14 bases between the germline ends. CDR3 sequence (DNA): TGTGCCAGCAGCCTGGACACTGGCTACTACGAGCAGTACTTC. It specifies CASSLDTGYYEQYF. The entire variable domain, with the rest obtained from reference TRBV7-6 and TRBJ2-7, is as follows: GAGVSQSPRYKVTKRGQDVALRCDPISGHVSLYWYRQALGQGPEFLTYFNYEAQQDKSGLPNDRFSAERPEGSISTLTIQRTEQRDSAMYRCASSLDTGYYEQYFGPGTRLTVT.

This clonotype was counted a single time. The chain has TRBV28 and TRBJ2-3; weak D call: TRBD2 (7 bases). CDR3 length equals 15 residues. CDR1 and CDR2 (germline): MDHEN, SYDVKM. Trimming pared 2 bases from V and 2 bases from J, leaving 11 bases between. This chain's CDR3 is CASSLAGAYTDTQYF. In DNA, the CDR3 is TGTGCCAGCAGTTTAGCGGGGGCCTACACAGATACGCAGTATTTT. Drawing the rest from reference TRBV28 and TRBJ2-3, the complete variable domain is DVKVTQSSRYLVKRTGEKVFLECVQDMDHENMFWYRQDPGLGLRLIYFSYDVKMKEKGDIPEGYSVSREKKERFSLILESASTNQTSMYLCASSLAGAYTDTQYFGPGTRLTVL.

The chain joins TRBV7-8 to TRBJ1-1; TRBD1 agrees at 8 bases. V lost 1 base, J lost 5 bases, and 15 bases stayed unmatched. The CDR3 sequence is 18 residues long. The V gene's germline CDR1 is SGHVS and CDR2 FQNEAQ. CDR3: CASSLGGGQGAKGTEAFF. As DNA, the CDR3 is TGTGCCAGCAGCTTAGGAGGGGGTCAGGGGGCTAAGGGAACTGAAGCTTTCTTT.

This chain uses TRBV11-1 with TRBJ1-1; D perhaps matches TRBD1 (5 bases). V lost 3 bases and J 6 bases, leaving 14 bases between the germline ends. Per the germline V gene, CDR1 is SGHAT and CDR2 is FQDESV (reference sequence). The CDR3 contains 14 residues. CDR3 sequence: CASSLGGLFAEAFF. In DNA form, the CDR3 reads TGTGCCAGCAGCTTGGGGGGACTGTTCGCTGAAGCTTTCTTT.

This clonotype has a count of ten or more. The CDR3 loop is CASSLEAGVLSETQYF. In DNA form, the CDR3 reads TGTGCCAGCAGCTTAGAGGCGGGAGTACTTTCAGAGACCCAGTACTTC. The chain carries TRBV7-6 and TRBJ2-5; 7 positions agree with TRBD2. The CDR3 covers 16 residues. Germline CDR1 SGHVS, CDR2 FNYEAQ. Unmatched junction bases numbered 9, after V lost 1 base and J lost 4 bases.

The rearrangement links TRBV6-5 to TRBJ2-3; 9 bases fit TRBD2. With 0 bases clipped from V and 2 bases from J, the junction kept 6 bases outside the gene matches. Germline-derived CDR1 and CDR2 are MNHEY and SVGAGI. The CDR3 has 17 amino acids. CDR3 loop: CASSYSGGRGATDTQYF. The CDR3 DNA reads TGTGCCAGCAGTTACTCCGGCGGGAGGGGGGCCACAGATACGCAGTATTTT.

There are a few counts of this clonotype. The CDR3, as DNA: TGTGCCAGCAGTTACAACGTGGCGGGGGGGCGCCATGAGCAGTTCTTC. Its translation is CASSYNVAGGRHEQFF. The gene calls are TRBV6-2 or TRBV6-3 and TRBJ2-1, with 9 bases lining up with TRBD2. The CDR3 spans 16 residues. V was clipped by 2 bases and J by 8 bases; unmatched bases: 10. Germline CDR1 MNHEY, CDR2 SVGEGT.

As concerns this clonotype: A far larger clone is just one base off, so this is likely a read error. The V gene is TRBV7-2, the J gene TRBJ1-5, with D unresolved. The CDR3 has 12 amino acids. Germline CDR1 and CDR2: SGHTA and FQGNSA. CDR3 sequence (DNA): TGTGCCAGCAGCCTGAGCAATCAGCCCCCGCATTTT. This sequence encodes CASSLSNQPPHF.

This clonotype was counted ten times or more. The V call is TRBV7-9, the J call TRBJ1-5, with unresolved D. V was shortened by 3 bases and J by 5 bases, with 17 bases between the two germline ends. CDR1 is SEHNR, CDR2 FQNEAQ, per germline (reference sequence). The CDR3 has 16 amino acids. The CDR3 sequence is CASSFHITASDQPQHF. Written as DNA, the CDR3 is TGTGCCAGCAGCTTTCACATAACAGCTTCGGATCAGCCCCAGCATTTT.

CDR3 protein: CASSPHRGEAFF. The CDR3 DNA is TGTGCCAGCAGTCCCCACAGGGGTGAAGCTTTCTTT. The chain recombines TRBV12-3 or TRBV12-4 with TRBJ1-1; 7 nucleotides line up with TRBD1. Trimming at V came to 5 bases and at J to 7 bases, leaving 4 bases not matched to a gene. This CDR3 comprises 12 residues.

V is TRBV27 and J is TRBJ1-6; 7 positions match TRBD1. The CDR3 has 14 residues. Unmatched junction bases numbered 5, after V lost 5 bases and J lost 7 bases. Per germline, CDR1 MNHEY and CDR2 SMNVEV (reference sequence). The CDR3 nucleotides read TGTGCCAGCAGTAAGACAGGGAGGAATTCACCCCTCCACTTT. Translating gives CASSKTGRNSPLHF.